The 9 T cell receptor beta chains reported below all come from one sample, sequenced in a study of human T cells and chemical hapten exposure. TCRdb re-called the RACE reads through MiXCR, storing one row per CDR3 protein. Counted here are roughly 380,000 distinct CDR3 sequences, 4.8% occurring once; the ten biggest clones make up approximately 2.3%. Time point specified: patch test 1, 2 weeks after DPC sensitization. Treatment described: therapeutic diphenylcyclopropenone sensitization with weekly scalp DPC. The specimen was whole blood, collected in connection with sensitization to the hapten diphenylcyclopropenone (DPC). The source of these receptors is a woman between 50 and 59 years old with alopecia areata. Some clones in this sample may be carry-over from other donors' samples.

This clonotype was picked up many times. CDR3 in amino acids: CASSPGAVNEKLFF. DNA for the CDR3: TGTGCCAGCTCACCGGGTGCAGTCAATGAAAAACTGTTTTTT. V and J are TRBV18 and TRBJ1-4, with D unresolved. In germline, CDR1 is KGHSH, CDR2 LQKENI. V shed 3 bases and J shed 5 bases, with 10 bases lying between them. The CDR3 length is 14 residues.

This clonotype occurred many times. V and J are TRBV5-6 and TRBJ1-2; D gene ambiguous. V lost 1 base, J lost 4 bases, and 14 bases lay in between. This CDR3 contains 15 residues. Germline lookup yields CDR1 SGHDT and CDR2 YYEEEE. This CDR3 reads CASSLQRRGAYGYTF. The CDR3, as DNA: TGTGCCAGCAGCTTGCAACGACGTGGAGCCTATGGCTACACCTTC. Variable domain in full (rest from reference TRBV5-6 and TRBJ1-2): DAGVTQSPTHLIKTRGQQVTLRCSPKSGHDTVSWYQQALGQGPQFIFQYYEEEERQRGNFPDRFSGHQFPNYSSELNVNALLLGDSALYLCASSLQRRGAYGYTFGSGTRLTVV.

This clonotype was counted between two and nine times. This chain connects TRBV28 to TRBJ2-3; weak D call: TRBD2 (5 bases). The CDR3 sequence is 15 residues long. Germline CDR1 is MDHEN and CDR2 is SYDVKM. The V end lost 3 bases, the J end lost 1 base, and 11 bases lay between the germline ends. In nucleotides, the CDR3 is TGTGCCAGCAGTTTCCCCGGACTCGGCACAGATACGCAGTATTTT. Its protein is CASSFPGLGTDTQYF.

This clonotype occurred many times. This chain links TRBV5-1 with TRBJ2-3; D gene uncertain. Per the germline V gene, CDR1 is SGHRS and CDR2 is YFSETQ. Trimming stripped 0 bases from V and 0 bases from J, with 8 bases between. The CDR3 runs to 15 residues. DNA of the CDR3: TGCGCCAGCAGCTTGGGTCCGACTAGCACAGATACGCAGTATTTT. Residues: CASSLGPTSTDTQYF.

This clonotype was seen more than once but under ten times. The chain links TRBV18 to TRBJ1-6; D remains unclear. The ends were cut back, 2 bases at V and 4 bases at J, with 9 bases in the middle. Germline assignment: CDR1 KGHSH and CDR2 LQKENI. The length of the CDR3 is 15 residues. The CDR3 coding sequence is TGTGCCAGCTCACCAGTCCTGGGTTATAATTCACCCCTCCACTTT. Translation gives CASSPVLGYNSPLHF.

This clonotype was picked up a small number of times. CDR3 loop: CSVLTSAQYF. Written as DNA, the CDR3 is TGCAGCGTTTTAACTTCGGCGCAGTATTTT. The rearrangement links TRBV29-1 to TRBJ2-3; no firm D call. The CDR3 sequence is 10 residues long. Trimming removed 5 bases at V and 10 bases at J, with 10 bases between. Germline CDR1 and CDR2: SQVTM and ANQGSEA.

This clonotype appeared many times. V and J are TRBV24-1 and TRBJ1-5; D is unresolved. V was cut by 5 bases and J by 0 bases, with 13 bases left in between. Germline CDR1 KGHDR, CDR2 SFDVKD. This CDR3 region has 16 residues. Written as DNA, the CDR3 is TGTGCCACCAGTGGTAGGCATTTACCTAGCAATCAGCCCCAGCATTTT. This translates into CATSGRHLPSNQPQHF.

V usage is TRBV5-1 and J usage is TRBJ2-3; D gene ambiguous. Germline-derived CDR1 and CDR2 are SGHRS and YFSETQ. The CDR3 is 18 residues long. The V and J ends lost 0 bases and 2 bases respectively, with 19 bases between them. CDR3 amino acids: CASSLAESVGPLTDTQYF. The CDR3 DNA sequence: TGCGCCAGCAGCTTGGCCGAGTCCGTCGGCCCCCTCACAGATACGCAGTATTTT.

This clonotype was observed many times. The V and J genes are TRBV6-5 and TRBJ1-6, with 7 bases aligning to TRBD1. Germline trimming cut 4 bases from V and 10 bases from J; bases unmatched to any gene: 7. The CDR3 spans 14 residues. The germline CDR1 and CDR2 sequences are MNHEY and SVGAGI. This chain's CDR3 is CASSLQGSGSPLHF. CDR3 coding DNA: TGTGCCAGCAGTTTACAGGGGTCGGGATCACCCCTCCACTTT.